This T cell receptor beta chain appears in the sequencing data of a study of blood T cells in healthy people across ages. Study conclusions and caveats: Naive CD4+ cell counts and diversity both ran higher in long-lived than in aged donors. Diversity estimated from one million T cells was considered an underestimate.

The J segment lost 9 bases and the V segment lost 4 bases, leaving 14 bases of the junction unmatched. The germline V gene has CDR1 SGDLS and CDR2 YYNGEE. The CDR3 totals 16 residues. Then a second PCR, running about 6 to 11 cycles, was carried out with a sample-barcoded 5' primer and a J-beta primer mix. Using its own MiXCR run on the 5' RACE reads, TCRdb lists one record per CDR3 protein. The sample shows 1.5 million to 2 million distinct CDR3 sequences, about two fifths of them seen only once. Samples each had at least 5.5 micrograms of total RNA extracted. This clonotype has more than one count but fewer than ten. Its specificity is not known.

The clonotype comes from a human donor in good health. The sample consisted of blood. This sequence joins TRBV9 and TRBJ2-1, with 9 positions matching TRBD1. In DNA, the CDR3 is TGTGCCAGCAGCCTAAACCGGGACAGGGCGGGGGTTGAGCAGTTCTTC. Amino acid sequence: CASSLNRDRAGVEQFF.